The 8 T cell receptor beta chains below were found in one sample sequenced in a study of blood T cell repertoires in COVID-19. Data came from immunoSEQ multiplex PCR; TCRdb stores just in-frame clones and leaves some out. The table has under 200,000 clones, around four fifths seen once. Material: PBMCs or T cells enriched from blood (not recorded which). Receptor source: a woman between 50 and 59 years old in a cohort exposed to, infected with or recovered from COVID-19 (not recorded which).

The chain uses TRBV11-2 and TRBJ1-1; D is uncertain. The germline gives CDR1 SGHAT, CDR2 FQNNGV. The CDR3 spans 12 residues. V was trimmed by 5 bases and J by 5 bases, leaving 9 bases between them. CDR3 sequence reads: CASSPSRTEAFF. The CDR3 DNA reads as TGTGCCAGCAGCCCCTCGAGAACTGAAGCTTTCTTT. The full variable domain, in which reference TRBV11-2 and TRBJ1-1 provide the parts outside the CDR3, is EAGVAQSPRYKIIEKRQSVAFWCNPISGHATLYWYQQILGQGPKLLIQFQNNGVVDDSQLPKDRFSAERLKGVDSTLKIQPAKLEDSAVYLCASSPSRTEAFFGQGTRLTVV.

The CDR3 nucleotides read TGTGCCAGCAGCCCAGGGATGACAGGGGCCACAGATACGCAGTATTTT. Amino acid sequence: CASSPGMTGATDTQYF. This chain joins TRBV7-9 and TRBJ2-3, with 8 bases matching TRBD1. Germline V gene sequence: CDR1 SEHNR, CDR2 FQNEAQ (reference sequence). The CDR3 runs 16 residues. V gave up 5 bases and J gave up 2 bases; unmatched junction bases: 9.

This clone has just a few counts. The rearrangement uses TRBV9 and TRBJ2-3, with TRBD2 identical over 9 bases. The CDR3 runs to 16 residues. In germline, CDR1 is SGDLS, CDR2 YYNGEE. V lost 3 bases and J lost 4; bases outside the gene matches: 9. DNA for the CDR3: TGTGCCAGCAGCGGATTTAGCGCGGGAGGGGCAGATACGCAGTATTTT. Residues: CASSGFSAGGADTQYF. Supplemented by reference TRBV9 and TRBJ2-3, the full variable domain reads DSGVTQTPKHLITATGQRVTLRCSPRSGDLSVYWYQQSLDQGLQFLIQYYNGEERAKGNILERFSAQQFPDLHSELNLSSLELGDSALYFCASSGFSAGGADTQYFGPGTRLTVL.

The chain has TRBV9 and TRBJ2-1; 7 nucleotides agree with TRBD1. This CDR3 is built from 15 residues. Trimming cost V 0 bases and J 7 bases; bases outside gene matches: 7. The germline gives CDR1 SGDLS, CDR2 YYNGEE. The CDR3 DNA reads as TGTGCCAGCAGCGTAGAGGGACAGAGGAGAAATGAGCAGTTCTTC. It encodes CASSVEGQRRNEQFF.

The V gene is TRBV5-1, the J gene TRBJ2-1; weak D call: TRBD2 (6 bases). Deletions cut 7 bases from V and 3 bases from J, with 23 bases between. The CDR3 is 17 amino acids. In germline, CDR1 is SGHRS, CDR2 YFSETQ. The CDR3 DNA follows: TGCGCCAGCCGCCTGGAGTCTGGTGGTAGCGGCTACAATGAGCAGTTCTTC. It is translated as CASRLESGGSGYNEQFF. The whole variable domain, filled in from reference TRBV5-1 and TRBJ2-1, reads KAGVTQTPRYLIKTRGQQVTLSCSPISGHRSVSWYQQTPGQGLQFLFEYFSETQRNKGNFPGRFSGRQFSNSRSEMNVSTLELGDSALYLCASRLESGGSGYNEQFFGPGTRLTVL.

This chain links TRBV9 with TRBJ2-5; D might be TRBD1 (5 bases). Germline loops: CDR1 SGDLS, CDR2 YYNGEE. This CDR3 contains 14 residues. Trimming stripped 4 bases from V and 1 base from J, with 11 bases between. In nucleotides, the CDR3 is TGTGCCAGCAGCTTTACAGGTCTCCAAGAGACCCAGTACTTC. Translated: CASSFTGLQETQYF. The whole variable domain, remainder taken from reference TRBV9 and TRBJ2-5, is DSGVTQTPKHLITATGQRVTLRCSPRSGDLSVYWYQQSLDQGLQFLIQYYNGEERAKGNILERFSAQQFPDLHSELNLSSLELGDSALYFCASSFTGLQETQYFGPGTRLLVL.

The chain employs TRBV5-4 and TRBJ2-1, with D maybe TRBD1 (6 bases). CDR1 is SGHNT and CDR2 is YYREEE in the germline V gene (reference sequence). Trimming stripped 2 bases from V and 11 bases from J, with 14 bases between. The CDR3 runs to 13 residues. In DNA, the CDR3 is TGTGCCAGCAGCTTATCGACAGGCCCTAAGCAGTTCTTC. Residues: CASSLSTGPKQFF.

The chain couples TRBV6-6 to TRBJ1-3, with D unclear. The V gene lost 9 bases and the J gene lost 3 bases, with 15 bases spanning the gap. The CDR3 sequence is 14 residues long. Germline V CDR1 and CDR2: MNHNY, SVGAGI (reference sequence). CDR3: CASDVGGFGNTIYF. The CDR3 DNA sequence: TGTGCCAGTGACGTAGGAGGGTTTGGAAACACCATATATTTT.